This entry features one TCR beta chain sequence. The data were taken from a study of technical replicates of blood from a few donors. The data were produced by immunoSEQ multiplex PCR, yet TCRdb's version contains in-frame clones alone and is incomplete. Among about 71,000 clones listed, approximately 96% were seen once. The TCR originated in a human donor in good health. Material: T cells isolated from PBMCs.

The CDR3: CASSPSGGENTGELFF. The DNA for the CDR3 is TGTGCCAGTTCTCCTAGCGGGGGGGAGAACACCGGGGAGCTGTTTTTT. V usage is TRBV5-4 and J usage is TRBJ2-2; 12 bases match TRBD2. The germline gives CDR1 SGHNT, CDR2 YYREEE (reference sequence). V lost 8 bases, J lost 1 base, and 6 bases stayed unmatched. The CDR3 totals 16 residues.